These 25 T cell receptor beta chains came from one sample sequenced in a study of T cells in tuberculosis. Documented time point: new active TB diagnosis, blood taken before or within 7 days of starting treatment. Assay used: immunoSEQ multiplex PCR; TCRdb lists only in-frame clones, some missing. The sample holds some 30,000 clones, roughly 82% seen once. The sample was PBMCs, taken at tuberculosis diagnosis. The receptors were sampled from an adult with tuberculosis.

This chain links TRBV14 with TRBJ2-5; 9 bases map to TRBD2. The germline gives CDR1 SGHDN, CDR2 FVKESK. This CDR3 comprises 15 residues. V gave up 4 bases and J gave up 3 bases; unmatched junction bases: 6. The CDR3 DNA reads TGTGCCAGCAGCCTCGGGACTAGCCCTAAAGAGACCCAGTACTTC. Protein product: CASSLGTSPKETQYF.

The V gene is TRBV6-1, the J gene TRBJ1-4, with 8 bases fitting TRBD1. Trimming cost V 4 bases and J 11 bases; bases outside gene matches: 3. This CDR3 has 12 amino acids. Germline V gene data show CDR1 as MNHNS and CDR2 as SASEGT. CDR3 DNA sequence: TGTGCCAGCAGTGGCCGGGACAGGAAACTGTTTTTT. Translated, it gives CASSGRDRKLFF.

The rearrangement joins TRBV18 to TRBJ1-4; D ambiguous. This CDR3 has 14 residues. V was pared by 5 bases and J by 0 bases, with 7 bases between. CDR1 is KGHSH and CDR2 is LQKENI in the germline V gene. Here the CDR3 reads CASSRSSTNEKLFF. The CDR3 region has the DNA TGTGCCAGCTCAAGGAGTTCAACTAATGAAAAACTGTTTTTT.

This clone was observed a few times. The chain has TRBV18 and TRBJ2-1; 9 nucleotides line up with TRBD1. V was pared by 4 bases and J by 5 bases, with 3 bases of the junction left unmatched. This CDR3 comprises 14 residues. CDR1 and CDR2 (germline): KGHSH, LQKENI. CDR3 DNA: TGTGCCAGCTCACGGACAGGGGCGAACAATGAGCAGTTCTTC. It is translated as CASSRTGANNEQFF.

This chain uses TRBV11-2 with TRBJ1-1; TRBD1 aligns across 8 bases. The V gene end was trimmed by 5 bases and the J gene end by 3 bases; junction bases not matched to a gene: 5. There are 14 residues in the CDR3. Germline V gene lookup returns CDR1 SGHAT and CDR2 FQNNGV. In DNA, the CDR3 is TGTGCCAGCAGCATCCGGACAGGGTACACTGAAGCTTTCTTT. Its protein product is CASSIRTGYTEAFF.

The chain carries TRBV6-1 and TRBJ1-2; D gene ambiguous. Germline CDR1 and CDR2: MNHNS and SASEGT. V lost 4 bases and J lost 6, with 18 bases in between. The CDR3 has 15 amino acids. CDR3 residues: CASSAHRKILDGYTF. As DNA, the CDR3 is TGTGCCAGCAGTGCCCATCGGAAGATACTAGATGGCTACACCTTC.

The V call is TRBV5-1, the J call TRBJ2-1, with 9 bases aligning to TRBD2. With V trimmed by 4 bases and J by 0 bases, 14 bases remained unmatched. This CDR3 is built from 19 residues. Germline CDR1 reads SGHRS; CDR2 reads YFSETQ. In DNA form, the CDR3 reads TGCGCCAGCAGCCCGGGGAAGACCAGCGGGAGGAACTCCTACAATGAGCAGTTCTTC. This translates into CASSPGKTSGRNSYNEQFF.

This clone was observed a handful of times. This chain connects TRBV7-6 to TRBJ1-1; 10 nucleotides line up with TRBD1. CDR3 length: 18 amino acids. Germline V gene lookup returns CDR1 SGHVS and CDR2 FNYEAQ. The V segment lost 5 bases and the J segment 4 bases; nucleotides outside the gene matches: 16. CDR3 sequence (DNA): TGTGCCAGCAGCCTAACGGGACAGGGGTCCGTAGTAGGCACTGAAGCTTTCTTT. Residues: CASSLTGQGSVVGTEAFF.

The J gene is TRBJ2-7, the V gene TRBV28; 11 positions agree with TRBD2. V lost 3 bases to trimming and J lost 2 bases; unmatched junction nucleotides: 9. Germline lookup yields CDR1 MDHEN and CDR2 SYDVKM. This CDR3 has 17 residues. As DNA, the CDR3 is TGTGCCAGCAGTTTCCCTACGACTAGCGGGGAAACCTACGAGCAGTACTTC. The encoded protein is CASSFPTTSGETYEQYF.

V gene TRBV10-1 combines with J gene TRBJ2-2, with unresolved D. Germline assignment: CDR1 WNHNN and CDR2 SYGVQD (reference sequence). The CDR3 has 13 amino acids. Trimming shortened V by 5 bases and J by 0 bases, and 4 bases separated the two germline ends. The CDR3 region is CASSPPNTGELFF. CDR3 DNA: TGCGCCAGCAGTCCTCCGAACACCGGGGAGCTGTTTTTT.

The chain employs TRBV27 and TRBJ2-6, with a possible D match to TRBD1 (5 bases). CDR1 MNHEY and CDR2 SMNVEV come from the germline V gene (reference sequence). Trimming removed 7 bases at V and 4 bases at J, with 8 bases between. This CDR3 is built from 13 residues. The CDR3 spells CASKGHGANVLTF. In nucleotides, the CDR3 is TGTGCCAGCAAGGGGCACGGGGCCAACGTCCTGACTTTC.

The V and J genes are TRBV9 and TRBJ1-4; weak D call: TRBD1 (6 bases). The CDR3 spans 17 residues. The V gene's germline CDR1 is SGDLS and CDR2 YYNGEE. V gave up 4 bases and J gave up 3 bases, with 19 bases separating them. The CDR3, as DNA: TGTGCCAGCAGCTATACGGCCCTCGGGACACCTAATGAAAAACTGTTTTTT. Protein product: CASSYTALGTPNEKLFF.

This chain connects TRBV5-1 to TRBJ2-5, with TRBD1 matching 10 bases. The CDR3 consists of 15 residues. The V gene's germline CDR1 is SGHRS and CDR2 YFSETQ. V trimming: 5 bases; J trimming: 5 bases; junction bases outside the gene matches: 9. The CDR3 bases are TGCGCCAGCAGGTCGACAGGGGGCGCGGTTGAGACCCAGTACTTC. Translated, it gives CASRSTGGAVETQYF.

The rearrangement links TRBV9 to TRBJ1-1; D is perhaps TRBD1 (5 bases). The V and J ends lost 0 bases and 4 bases respectively, with 10 bases between them. The CDR3 consists of 14 residues. The germline gives CDR1 SGDLS, CDR2 YYNGEE. In DNA form, the CDR3 reads TGTGCCAGCAGCGTAGAAGGGGAGGCCACTGAAGCTTTCTTT. Protein sequence: CASSVEGEATEAFF.

The chain recombines TRBV19 with TRBJ1-5; 8 bases match TRBD1. This CDR3 comprises 13 residues. Germline CDR1 reads LNHDA; CDR2 reads SQIVND (reference sequence). V lost 7 bases to trimming and J lost 4 bases; unmatched junction nucleotides: 3. The CDR3 reads CASMDRENQPQHF. CDR3 in DNA: TGTGCCAGTATGGACAGGGAGAATCAGCCCCAGCATTTT.

The gene calls are TRBV10-2 and TRBJ1-1, with 10 bases lining up with TRBD1. The length of the CDR3 is 16 residues. Germline lookup yields CDR1 WSHSY and CDR2 SAAADI. The ends lost 3 bases at V and 6 bases at J; junction bases unmatched: 10. CDR3 residues: CASSDPRTGGAAEAFF. In DNA form, the CDR3 reads TGCGCCAGCAGTGACCCCCGGACAGGGGGGGCGGCTGAAGCTTTCTTT.

This clone has a handful of counts. The chain uses TRBV18 and TRBJ2-7, with D possibly being TRBD1 (6 bases). V was pared by 3 bases and J by 2 bases, with 11 bases between. The germline CDR1 and CDR2 sequences are KGHSH and LQKENI. This CDR3 contains 14 residues. Here the CDR3 reads CASSPRDITYEQYF. For the CDR3, the DNA is TGTGCCAGCTCACCCCGGGACATAACCTACGAGCAGTACTTC.

This clone appeared a single time. V usage is TRBV6-5 and J usage is TRBJ2-1, with D perhaps TRBD2 (6 bases). The CDR3 loop spans 14 amino acids. Germline CDR1 and CDR2: MNHEY and SVGAGI. Trimming left V 4 bases short and J 4 bases short, with 11 bases between. CDR3 DNA: TGTGCCAGCAGTTTTAGCGGAAATTACAATGAGCAGTTCTTC. Translation gives CASSFSGNYNEQFF.

The chain is built from TRBV2 and TRBJ2-1; possibly TRBD2 for D (6 bases). The CDR3 contains 12 residues. With 4 bases removed from V and 13 bases from J, the gap between germline ends came to 14 bases. CDR1 is SNHLY, CDR2 FYNNEI, per germline. The CDR3 nucleotides read TGTGCCAGCAGTGGGGGGGAGACCCCACAGTTCTTC. Translating it yields CASSGGETPQFF.

This rearrangement joins TRBV5-4 to TRBJ2-7; 11 bases agree with TRBD1. Germline V gives CDR1 SGHNT, CDR2 YYREEE (reference sequence). The CDR3 consists of 16 residues. V trimming: 5 bases; J trimming: 5 bases; junction bases outside the gene matches: 12. CDR3 protein: CASSTGQGVGRDEQYF. The CDR3 region has the DNA TGTGCCAGCAGTACGGGACAGGGGGTGGGTCGGGACGAGCAGTACTTC.

The gene calls are TRBV21-1 and TRBJ2-4; the tabulated D call, TRBD1, remains unverified against the DNA. TRBV21-1 is termed a pseudogene. The CDR3 spans 18 residues. CDR3 coding DNA: TGTGCCAGCAGCAAAGACCCGTCCAGGGCCATACCCAAAAACATTCAGTACTTC. Amino acids: CASSKDPSRAIPKNIQYF.

The chain links TRBV6-5 to TRBJ2-7; 7 nucleotides align to TRBD1. CDR1 and CDR2 from the germline V gene are MNHEY and SVGAGI. CDR3 length: 13 amino acids. Germline trimming cut 5 bases from V and 6 bases from J; bases unmatched to any gene: 7. The CDR3 loop reads CASSGSTGIEQYF. CDR3 coding DNA: TGTGCCAGCAGTGGTTCGACAGGGATCGAGCAGTACTTC.

The rearrangement joins TRBV9 to TRBJ2-1; 9 bases map to TRBD1. Germline CDR1 reads SGDLS; CDR2 reads YYNGEE. The ends lost 8 bases at V and 8 bases at J; junction bases unmatched: 11. The CDR3 runs 14 residues. Written as DNA, the CDR3 is TGTGCCAGTTCCGGGACAGGGAAATATTATGAGCAGTTCTTC. Amino acid sequence: CASSGTGKYYEQFF.

The V and J genes are TRBV9 and TRBJ2-3, with 13 nucleotides matching TRBD2. The CDR3 extends over 16 amino acids. The V and J ends lost 0 bases and 3 bases, in that order; junction bases with no gene match: 1. Germline V lookup: CDR1 SGDLS, CDR2 YYNGEE. The chain's CDR3 is CASSVGTSGGTDTQYF. The CDR3 nucleotides read TGTGCCAGCAGCGTAGGGACTAGCGGGGGAACAGATACGCAGTATTTT.

J is TRBJ2-1 and V is TRBV7-6, with D possibly matching TRBD2 (6 bases). The CDR3 has 15 residues. The germline V gene has CDR1 SGHVS and CDR2 FNYEAQ. The V and J ends lost 5 bases and 7 bases respectively, with 18 bases between them. CDR3 in DNA: TGTGCCAGCAGCGGGAGGCGGGGTAGGGTTAATGAGCAGTTCTTC. This translates into CASSGRRGRVNEQFF.